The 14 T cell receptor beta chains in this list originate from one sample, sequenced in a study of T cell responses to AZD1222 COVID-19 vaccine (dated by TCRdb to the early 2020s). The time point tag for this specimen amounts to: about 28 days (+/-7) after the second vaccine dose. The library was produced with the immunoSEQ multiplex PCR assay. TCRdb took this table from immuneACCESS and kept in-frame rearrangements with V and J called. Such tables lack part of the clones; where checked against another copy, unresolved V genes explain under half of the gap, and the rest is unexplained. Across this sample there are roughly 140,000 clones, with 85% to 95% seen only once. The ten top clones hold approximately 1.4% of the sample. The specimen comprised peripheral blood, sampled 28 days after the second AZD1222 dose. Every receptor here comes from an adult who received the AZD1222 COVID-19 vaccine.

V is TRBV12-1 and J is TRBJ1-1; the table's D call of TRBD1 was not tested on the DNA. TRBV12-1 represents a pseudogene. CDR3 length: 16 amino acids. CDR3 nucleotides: TGTGCCAGCAGCTCCCATCCGGACAAGTCCAACACTGAAGCTTTCTTT. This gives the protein CASSSHPDKSNTEAFF.

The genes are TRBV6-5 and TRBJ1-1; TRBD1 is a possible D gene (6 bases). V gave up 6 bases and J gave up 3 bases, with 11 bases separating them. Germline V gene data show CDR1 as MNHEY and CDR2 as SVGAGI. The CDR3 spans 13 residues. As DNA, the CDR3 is TGTGCCAGCAGGGTTAACAGGGACACTGAAGCTTTCTTT. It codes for CASRVNRDTEAFF.

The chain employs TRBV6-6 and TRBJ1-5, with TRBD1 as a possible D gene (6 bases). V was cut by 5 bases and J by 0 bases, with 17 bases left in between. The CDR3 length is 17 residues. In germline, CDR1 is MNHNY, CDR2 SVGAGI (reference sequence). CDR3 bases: TGTGCCAGCAGTCCCGGGGGCCGGGGTTATAGCAATCAGCCCCAGCATTTT. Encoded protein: CASSPGGRGYSNQPQHF.

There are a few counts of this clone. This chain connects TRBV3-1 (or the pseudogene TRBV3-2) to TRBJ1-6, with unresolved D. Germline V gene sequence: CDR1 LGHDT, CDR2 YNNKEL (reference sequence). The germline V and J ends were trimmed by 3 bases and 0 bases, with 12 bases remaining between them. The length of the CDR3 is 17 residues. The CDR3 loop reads CASSQITRSSYNSPLHF. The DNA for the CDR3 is TGTGCCAGCAGCCAGATAACGAGAAGCTCCTATAATTCACCCCTCCACTTT.

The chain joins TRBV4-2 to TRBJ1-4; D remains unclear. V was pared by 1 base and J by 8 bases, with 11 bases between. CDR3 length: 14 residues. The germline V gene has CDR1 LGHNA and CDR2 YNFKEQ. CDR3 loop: CASSQGPGDEKLFF. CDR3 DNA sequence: TGTGCCAGCAGCCAAGGCCCGGGAGACGAAAAACTGTTTTTT.

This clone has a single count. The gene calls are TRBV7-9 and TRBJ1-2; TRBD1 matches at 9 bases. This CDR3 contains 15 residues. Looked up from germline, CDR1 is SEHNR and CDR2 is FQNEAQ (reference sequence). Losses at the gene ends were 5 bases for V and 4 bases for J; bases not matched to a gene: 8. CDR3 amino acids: CASSGRTGVTYGYTF. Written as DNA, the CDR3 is TGTGCCAGCAGCGGCCGGACAGGGGTCACCTATGGCTACACCTTC. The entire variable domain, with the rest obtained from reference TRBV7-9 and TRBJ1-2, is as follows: DTGVSQNPRHKITKRGQNVTFRCDPISEHNRLYWYRQTLGQGPEFLTYFQNEAQLEKSRLLSDRFSAERPKGSFSTLEIQRTEQGDSAMYLCASSGRTGVTYGYTFGSGTRLTVV.

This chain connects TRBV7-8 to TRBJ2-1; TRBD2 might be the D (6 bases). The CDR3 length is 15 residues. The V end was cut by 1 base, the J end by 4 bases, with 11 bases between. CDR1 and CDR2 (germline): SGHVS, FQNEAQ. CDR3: CASSLESRGYNEQFF. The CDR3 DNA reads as TGTGCCAGCAGCTTAGAATCTCGGGGGTACAATGAGCAGTTCTTC.

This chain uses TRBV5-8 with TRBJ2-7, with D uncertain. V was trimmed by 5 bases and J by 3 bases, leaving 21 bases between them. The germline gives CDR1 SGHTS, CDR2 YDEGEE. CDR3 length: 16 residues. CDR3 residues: CASRELAPGINYEQYF. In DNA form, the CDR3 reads TGTGCCAGCAGAGAACTGGCCCCAGGAATAAACTACGAGCAGTACTTC.

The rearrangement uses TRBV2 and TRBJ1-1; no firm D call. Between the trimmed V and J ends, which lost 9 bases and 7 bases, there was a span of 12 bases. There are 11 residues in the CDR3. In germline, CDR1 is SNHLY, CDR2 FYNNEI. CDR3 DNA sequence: TGTGCCAGGACGCGACGGAATGAAGCTTTCTTT. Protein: CARTRRNEAFF.

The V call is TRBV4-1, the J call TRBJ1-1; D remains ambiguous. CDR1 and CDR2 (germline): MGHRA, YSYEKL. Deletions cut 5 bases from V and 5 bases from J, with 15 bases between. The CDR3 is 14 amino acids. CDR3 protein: CASSSFAPWTEAFF. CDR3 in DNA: TGCGCCAGCAGCTCTTTCGCCCCCTGGACTGAAGCTTTCTTT.

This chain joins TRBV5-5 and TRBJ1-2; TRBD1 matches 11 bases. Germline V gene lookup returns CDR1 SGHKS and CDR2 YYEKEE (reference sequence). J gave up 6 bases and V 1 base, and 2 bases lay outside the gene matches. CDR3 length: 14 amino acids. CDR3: CASSLLGQGDGYTF. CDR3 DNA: TGTGCCAGCAGCTTGCTGGGACAGGGGGATGGCTACACCTTC.

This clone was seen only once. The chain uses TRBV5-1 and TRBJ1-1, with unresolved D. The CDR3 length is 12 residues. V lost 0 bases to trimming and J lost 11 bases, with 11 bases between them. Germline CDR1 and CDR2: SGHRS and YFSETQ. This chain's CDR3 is CASSLGDPRAFF. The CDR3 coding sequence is TGCGCCAGCAGCTTGGGAGATCCGAGGGCTTTCTTT.

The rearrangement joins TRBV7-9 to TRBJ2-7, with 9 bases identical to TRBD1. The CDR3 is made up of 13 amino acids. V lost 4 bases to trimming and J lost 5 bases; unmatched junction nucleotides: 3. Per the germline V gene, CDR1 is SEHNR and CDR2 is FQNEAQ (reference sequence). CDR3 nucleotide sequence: TGTGCCAGCAGCTATTGGACAGGGGACGAGCAGTACTTC. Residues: CASSYWTGDEQYF.

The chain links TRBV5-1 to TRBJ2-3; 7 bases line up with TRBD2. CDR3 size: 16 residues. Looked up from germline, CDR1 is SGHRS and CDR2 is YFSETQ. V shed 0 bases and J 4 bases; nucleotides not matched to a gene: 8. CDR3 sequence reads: CASSLDSSGVPDTQYF. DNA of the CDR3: TGCGCCAGCAGCTTGGATTCCAGCGGGGTCCCAGATACGCAGTATTTT.